These 12 T cell receptor beta chains originate from one sample sequenced in a study of T-cell memory formation after mild COVID-19. MiXCR was run by TCRdb on the 5' RACE reads, yielding one entry per CDR3 protein. Among about 200,000 distinct CDR3 sequences listed, about a sixth were seen once. Input material: PBMCs or a T cell subset sorted from them (not recorded which). These receptors came from an adult woman who had mild COVID-19 (a few samples of this study predate the infection). Cell type and time point are not known.

This clonotype was seen a handful of times. CDR3: CASSARRIGTSGGVAYNEQFF. The CDR3 bases are TGCGCCAGCAGCGCCAGACGAATTGGGACTAGCGGGGGGGTGGCCTACAATGAGCAGTTCTTC. This chain links TRBV4-1 with TRBJ2-1; 16 positions match TRBD2. The CDR3 sequence is 21 residues long. V was clipped by 5 bases and J by 2 bases; unmatched bases: 15. Per the germline V gene, CDR1 is MGHRA and CDR2 is YSYEKL.

This clonotype was recorded a few times. V usage is TRBV20-1 and J usage is TRBJ1-6; TRBD1 might be the D (6 bases). The V end was cut by 2 bases, the J end by 2 bases, with 10 bases between. CDR3 length: 15 amino acids. The V gene's germline CDR1 is DFQATT and CDR2 SNEGSKA (reference sequence). The CDR3 DNA reads TGCAGTGCTAGACCGAGGGGGACCTATAATTCACCCCTCCACTTT. Translated: CSARPRGTYNSPLHF.

CDR3 bases: TGTGCCAGCTCACCAGGCGGGTCCTATAGCAATCAGCCCCAGCATTTT. Translating it yields CASSPGGSYSNQPQHF. V and J are TRBV18 and TRBJ1-5; D gene ambiguous. This CDR3 contains 16 residues. V lost 2 bases to trimming and J lost 0 bases, with 11 bases between them. The germline V gene has CDR1 KGHSH and CDR2 LQKENI.

This clonotype has a count of ten or more. This chain uses TRBV29-1 with TRBJ1-1, with D possibly TRBD1 on 6 matching bases. The CDR3 totals 13 residues. Trimming removed 2 bases from V and 1 base from J, with 8 bases in between. Germline values: CDR1 SQVTM, CDR2 ANQGSEA. DNA of the CDR3: TGCAGCGTTGAACAAGGGGGGAACACTGAAGCTTTCTTT. The encoded protein is CSVEQGGNTEAFF.

This clonotype was recorded a few times. This rearrangement joins TRBV29-1 to TRBJ2-1; 9 bases line up with TRBD2. CDR1 is SQVTM, CDR2 ANQGSEA, per germline. Trimming cost V 3 bases and J 2 bases; bases outside gene matches: 8. The CDR3 spans 16 residues. The CDR3 loop reads CSVEASGRFPYNEQFF. Written as DNA, the CDR3 is TGCAGCGTTGAGGCCAGCGGGAGGTTCCCCTACAATGAGCAGTTCTTC.

This clonotype has at least ten counts. The genes are TRBV20-1 and TRBJ1-5; D remains unclear. Looked up from germline, CDR1 is DFQATT and CDR2 is SNEGSKA (reference sequence). This CDR3 is built from 13 residues. Trimming shortened V by 3 bases and J by 0 bases, and 6 bases separated the two germline ends. The DNA of the CDR3 is TGCAGTGCTAGGGAGGATAGCAATCAGCCCCAGCATTTT. Amino acids: CSAREDSNQPQHF.

This clonotype has at least ten counts. The gene calls are TRBV11-2 and TRBJ1-1, with 8 bases identical to TRBD1. The V gene's germline CDR1 is SGHAT and CDR2 FQNNGV. The CDR3 runs 16 residues. Trimming removed 0 bases from V and 4 bases from J; junction bases left unmatched: 7. DNA of the CDR3: TGTGCCAGCAGCTTAGATGGGACAGGTGGAGTCACTGAAGCTTTCTTT. As protein: CASSLDGTGGVTEAFF.

This clonotype occurred a few times. This chain uses TRBV15 with TRBJ2-5, with D possibly called TRBD1 or TRBD2 (6 bases each). Trimming left V 1 base short and J 2 bases short, with 11 bases between. The CDR3 runs 15 residues. Germline-derived CDR1 and CDR2 are LNHNV and YYDKDF (reference sequence). CDR3: CATSRGGTQQETQYF. CDR3 DNA: TGTGCCACCAGCAGAGGCGGGACACAACAAGAGACCCAGTACTTC.

There are a few counts of this clonotype. The V gene is TRBV3-1, the J gene TRBJ1-1, with TRBD1 matching 10 bases. Germline V CDR1 and CDR2: LGHDT, YNNKEL (reference sequence). The V and J ends lost 4 bases and 11 bases, in that order; junction bases with no gene match: 10. This CDR3 is 14 amino acids long. The CDR3 bases are TGTGCCAGCAGCCTCAAGACAGGGGGCGTTGGGGCTTTCTTT. It codes for CASSLKTGGVGAFF.

The chain couples TRBV19 to TRBJ2-2; TRBD2 matches at 8 bases. V lost 5 bases, J lost 7 bases, and 15 bases stayed unmatched. Germline V gives CDR1 LNHDA, CDR2 SQIVND (reference sequence). This CDR3 contains 17 residues. Here the CDR3 DNA reads TGTGCCAGTAGTCCGGCCACTAGCGGTGCGGTGGGCGGGGAGCTGTTTTTT. As protein: CASSPATSGAVGGELFF.

This chain connects TRBV6-5 to TRBJ2-4; D perhaps matches TRBD2 (5 bases). V lost 4 bases and J 16 bases, leaving 17 bases between the germline ends. The CDR3 length is 12 residues. Germline loops: CDR1 MNHEY, CDR2 SVGAGI. This CDR3 is CASSSGGARVYF. CDR3 bases: TGTGCCAGCAGTTCAGGAGGCGCGCGAGTTTACTTC.

This clonotype was seen repeatedly, ten times or more. This rearrangement joins TRBV7-2 to TRBJ2-5; tentative D call: TRBD2 (6 bases). Trimming removed 5 bases at V and 5 bases at J, with 12 bases between. CDR1 is SGHTA, CDR2 FQGNSA, per germline. The CDR3 length is 13 residues. This CDR3 is CASSGSGAETQYF. The CDR3 nucleotides are TGTGCCAGCAGCGGATCGGGAGCGGAGACCCAGTACTTC. The full variable domain, with the rest looked up from reference TRBV7-2 and TRBJ2-5, is GAGVSQSPSNKVTEKGKDVELRCDPISGHTALYWYRQSLGQGLEFLIYFQGNSAPDKSGLPSDRFSAERTGGSVSTLTIQRTQQEDSAVYLCASSGSGAETQYFGPGTRLLVL.